Presented here are 21 T cell receptor beta chains from one specimen sequenced in a study of T cells in Graves' hyperthyroidism and ophthalmopathy. RNA transcripts provided the source from which TCR beta CDR3 regions were amplified. First-round RT-PCR of the TCR CDR3 relied on the HTBI primer set. TCRdb re-called the multiplex PCR reads through MiXCR, storing one row per CDR3 protein. Here the sample spans hundreds of thousands of distinct CDR3 sequences, 12% to 15% being singletons. Sample: blood. All receptors come from a woman aged 18-29 years with Graves' hyperthyroidism.

The CDR3 DNA is TGTGCCAGCAGCGGTGAGAGGGTTGAGCAGTTCTTC. Protein sequence: CASSGERVEQFF. V and J are TRBV5-6 and TRBJ2-1; TRBD2 is a possible D gene (5 bases). The CDR3 contains 12 residues. V was cut by 4 bases and J by 9 bases, with 11 bases left in between. The germline V gene has CDR1 SGHDT and CDR2 YYEEEE.

The chain links TRBV6-2 or TRBV6-3 to TRBJ1-4; no firm D call. The V gene's germline CDR1 is MNHEY and CDR2 SVGEGT. The V end lost 7 bases, the J end lost 6 bases, and 9 bases lay between the germline ends. This CDR3 has 12 residues. CDR3: CASMGLDEKLFF. CDR3 sequence (DNA): TGTGCCAGCATGGGTTTGGATGAAAAACTGTTTTTT.

The rearrangement joins TRBV4-3 to TRBJ1-1, with 9 nucleotides matching TRBD1. This CDR3 region has 18 residues. After removal of 0 bases from V and 3 bases from J, the junction contained 11 bases not matched to a gene. Germline-derived CDR1 and CDR2 are LGHNA and YSLEER. The CDR3 nucleotides read TGCGCCAGCAGCCAAGATAGTTGGGACAGGGTGTGGGACACTGAAGCTTTCTTT. Translation: CASSQDSWDRVWDTEAFF.

With regard to this clonotype: A much larger clone lies one base from this, so it may be a read error. The chain is built from TRBV2 and TRBJ2-2; the match to TRBD2 covers 11 bases. The CDR3 length is 14 residues. V shed 5 bases and J 10 bases; nucleotides not matched to a gene: 6. Germline lookup yields CDR1 SNHLY and CDR2 FYNNEI. For the CDR3, the DNA is TGTGCCAGCAGTACTAGCGGGAGTGGTGTGGAGCTGTTTTTT. It yields the protein CASSTSGSGVELFF. Full variable domain (rest looked up from reference TRBV2 and TRBJ2-2): EPEVTQTPSHQVTQMGQEVILRCVPISNHLYFYWYRQILGQKVEFLVSFYNNEISEKSEIFDDQFSVERPDGSNFTLKIRSTKLEDSAMYFCASSTSGSGVELFFGEGSRLTVL.

The genes are TRBV5-8 and TRBJ1-6; D possibly corresponds to TRBD1 (5 bases). Germline V gives CDR1 SGHTS, CDR2 YDEGEE. V lost 7 bases and J 13 bases, leaving 24 bases between the germline ends. CDR3 length: 15 residues. CDR3 nucleotides: TGTGCCAGCTCACCCAGACAGACCCGTTATAGTCCCCTCCACTTT. Its protein is CASSPRQTRYSPLHF.

This clonotype was detected ten times or more. V and J are TRBV3-1 and TRBJ2-1, with D perhaps assigned TRBD1 or TRBD2 (6 bases each). Germline CDR1 LGHDT, CDR2 YNNKEL (reference sequence). The length of the CDR3 is 12 residues. The V end was cut by 4 bases, the J end by 12 bases, with 13 bases between. The CDR3 reads CASSRKGGWQFF. The CDR3 DNA reads TGTGCCAGCAGCCGCAAGGGGGGATGGCAGTTCTTC.

This clonotype was detected ten times or more. The V call is TRBV12-3 or TRBV12-4, the J call TRBJ2-7; 7 nucleotides match TRBD2. The CDR3 contains 14 residues. V trimming: 7 bases; J trimming: 2 bases; junction bases outside the gene matches: 8. The CDR3 sequence is CASKRAGAPYEQYF. The CDR3 DNA reads as TGTGCCAGCAAGCGGGCGGGAGCGCCCTACGAGCAGTACTTC.

The table lists this clonotype with a few counts. V and J are TRBV30 and TRBJ2-7; D is undetermined. The germline CDR1 and CDR2 sequences are GTSNPN and SVGIG (reference sequence). This CDR3 region has 14 residues. V shed 0 bases and J shed 3 bases, with 12 bases lying between them. The CDR3 is CAWSVRSRLYEQYF. CDR3 bases: TGTGCCTGGAGTGTAAGGTCTCGACTCTACGAGCAGTACTTC.

This clonotype was seen at least ten times. The rearrangement uses TRBV30 and TRBJ1-2, with a possible D match to TRBD1 (6 bases). This CDR3 is 11 amino acids long. Trimming shortened V by 0 bases and J by 9 bases, and 8 bases separated the two germline ends. Looked up from germline, CDR1 is GTSNPN and CDR2 is SVGIG (reference sequence). CDR3 amino acids: CAWSVQGSYTF. The DNA of the CDR3 is TGTGCCTGGAGTGTGCAGGGGAGCTACACCTTC.

This clonotype occurred a few times. The chain uses TRBV6-2 or TRBV6-3 and TRBJ2-3; 7 positions agree with TRBD2. The CDR3 contains 14 residues. The J segment lost 3 bases and the V segment lost 8 bases, leaving 8 bases of the junction unmatched. Germline V gene data show CDR1 as MNHEY and CDR2 as SVGEGT. This CDR3 is CASGREIGTDTQYF. The CDR3 DNA reads as TGTGCCAGCGGGCGGGAGATAGGGACAGATACGCAGTATTTT.

Ten or more counts support this clonotype. The V and J genes are TRBV6-1 and TRBJ2-7; 10 nucleotides align to TRBD2. V was clipped by 5 bases and J by 5 bases; unmatched bases: 9. Germline assignment: CDR1 MNHNS and CDR2 SASEGT. The CDR3 consists of 15 residues. The CDR3: CASSLASGSFNEQYF. The DNA of the CDR3 is TGTGCCAGCAGTCTGGCTAGCGGGAGCTTCAACGAGCAGTACTTC.

A few counts support this clonotype. V is TRBV30 and J is TRBJ2-7; tentative D call: TRBD2 (5 bases). Germline CDR1 GTSNPN, CDR2 SVGIG (reference sequence). The V end lost 2 bases, the J end lost 2 bases, and 13 bases lay between the germline ends. CDR3 length equals 14 residues. CDR3 sequence reads: CAWSPRERAYEQYF. CDR3 DNA sequence: TGTGCCTGGAGTCCACGGGAACGTGCCTACGAGCAGTACTTC.

This clonotype was recorded at least ten times. The chain combines TRBV6-2 or TRBV6-3 with TRBJ2-7; the D is unclear. Trimming took off 7 bases at V and 2 bases at J, with 12 bases between the two ends. The CDR3 has 13 amino acids. Germline V gene data show CDR1 as MNHEY and CDR2 as SVGEGT. CDR3 amino acids: CASNSDGTYEQYF. The CDR3 region has the DNA TGTGCCAGCAATTCGGACGGCACCTACGAGCAGTACTTC.

Ten or more counts support this clonotype. V usage is TRBV12-3 or TRBV12-4 and J usage is TRBJ1-1; TRBD1 might be the D (5 bases). V lost 1 base, J lost 3 bases, and 9 bases lay in between. The CDR3 consists of 14 residues. DNA of the CDR3: TGTGCCAGCAGTTTAGTGGGGCTAGACACTGAAGCTTTCTTT. The encoded protein is CASSLVGLDTEAFF.

V is TRBV2 and J is TRBJ1-5, with 11 bases matching TRBD1. The J segment lost 7 bases and the V segment lost 9 bases, leaving 5 bases of the junction unmatched. Germline CDR1 reads SNHLY; CDR2 reads FYNNEI. CDR3 length: 13 residues. The CDR3 nucleotides are TGTGCCAGTGGCCGGGACAGGGGGCAGCCCCAGCATTTT. As protein: CASGRDRGQPQHF.

The chain couples TRBV6-5 to TRBJ1-3; D call uncertain. The V gene's germline CDR1 is MNHEY and CDR2 SVGAGI. V was pared by 0 bases and J by 3 bases, with 9 bases between. This CDR3 spans 15 amino acids. The CDR3 bases are TGTGCCAGCAGTTACTCACCACGGGTTGGAAACACCATATATTTT. This translates into CASSYSPRVGNTIYF.

Only a few counts were recorded for this clonotype. J is TRBJ1-1 and V is TRBV19; 7 bases are a match to TRBD1. Germline CDR1 is LNHDA and CDR2 is SQIVND (reference sequence). With V trimmed by 9 bases and J by 5 bases, 9 bases remained unmatched. CDR3 size: 13 residues. DNA of the CDR3: TGTGCCAGCACACAGACAGGGCGGACTGAAGCTTTCTTT. The encoded protein is CASTQTGRTEAFF.

This clonotype was counted a few times. The chain has TRBV7-9 and TRBJ2-1; 14 bases match TRBD2. The trim removed 2 bases at V and 9 bases at J, leaving 12 bases unmatched. The CDR3 contains 18 residues. Germline V CDR1 and CDR2: SEHNR, FQNEAQ (reference sequence). This CDR3 reads CASSLPPGLAGGTGEQFF. The CDR3 DNA sequence: TGTGCCAGCAGCTTACCCCCTGGACTAGCGGGAGGCACCGGTGAGCAGTTCTTC.

This clonotype showed up many times. The chain joins TRBV6-2 or TRBV6-3 to TRBJ2-3; 7 positions agree with TRBD2. Germline trimming cut 5 bases from V and 4 bases from J; bases unmatched to any gene: 9. In germline, CDR1 is MNHEY, CDR2 SVGEGT. This CDR3 has 15 amino acids. This CDR3 reads CASSITAGRADTQYF. The CDR3, as DNA: TGTGCCAGCAGTATAACCGCAGGGAGGGCAGATACGCAGTATTTT.

This clonotype was observed a handful of times. The chain combines TRBV29-1 with TRBJ2-2, with 7 nucleotides matching TRBD1. V shed 6 bases, J shed 4 bases, and the junction held 2 bases outside the gene matches. Germline assignment: CDR1 SQVTM and CDR2 ANQGSEA. CDR3 length equals 12 residues. In DNA form, the CDR3 reads TGCAGCGTAGGACAGGCCACCGGGGAGCTGTTTTTT. Translated: CSVGQATGELFF.

This clonotype was seen repeatedly, ten times or more. The rearrangement uses TRBV6-2 or TRBV6-3 and TRBJ2-1, with D possibly TRBD1 on 6 matching bases. Germline V lookup: CDR1 MNHEY, CDR2 SVGEGT. CDR3 length: 15 residues. V was trimmed by 6 bases and J by 6 bases, leaving 18 bases between them. CDR3 residues: CASRPPQGSGNEQFF. The CDR3 bases are TGTGCCAGCAGGCCCCCACAGGGCTCGGGCAATGAGCAGTTCTTC.